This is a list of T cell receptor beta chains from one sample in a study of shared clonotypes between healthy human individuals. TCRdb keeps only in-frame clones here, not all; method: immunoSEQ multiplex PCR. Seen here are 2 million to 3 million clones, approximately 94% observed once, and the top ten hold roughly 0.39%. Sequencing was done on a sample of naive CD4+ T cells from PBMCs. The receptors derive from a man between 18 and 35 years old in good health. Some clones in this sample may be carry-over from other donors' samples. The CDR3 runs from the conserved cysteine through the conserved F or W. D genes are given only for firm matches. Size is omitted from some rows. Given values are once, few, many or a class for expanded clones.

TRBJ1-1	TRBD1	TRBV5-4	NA	TGTGCCAGCAGCTTGGGGGGACAGGGGGCCTTAAAAACTGAAGCTTTCTTT	CASSLGGQGALKTEAFF
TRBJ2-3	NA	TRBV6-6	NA	TGTGCCAGCAGAAGGGACAGCACAGATACGCAGTATTTT	CASRRDSTDTQYF
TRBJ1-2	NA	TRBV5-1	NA	TGCGCCAGCAGCTTGGATAAGGTCGCCTATGGCTACACCTTC	CASSLDKVAYGYTF
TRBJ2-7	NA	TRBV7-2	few	TGTGCCAGCAGCAACCGGGACCCCTACGAGCAGTACTTC	CASSNRDPYEQYF
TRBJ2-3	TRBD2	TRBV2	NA	TGTGCCAGCAGTGGAGCAGGACTAGCGGCAGATACGCAGTATTTT	CASSGAGLAADTQYF
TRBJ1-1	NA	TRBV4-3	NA	TGCGCCAGCAGCCAAGCCCGCCGGACCTCGGCGAGGGGCACTGAAGCTTTCTTT	CASSQARRTSARGTEAFF
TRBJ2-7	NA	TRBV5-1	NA	TGCGCCAGCAGCGCGGACTCCTACGAGCAGTACTTC	CASSADSYEQYF
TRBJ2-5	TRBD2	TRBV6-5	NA	TGTGCCAGCAGTCGAGTAGCGGGGTTCCAAGAGACCCAGTACTTC	CASSRVAGFQETQYF
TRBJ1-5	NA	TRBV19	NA	TGTGCCAGTAGTATAGCATATTTCAATCAGCCCCAGCATTTT	CASSIAYFNQPQHF
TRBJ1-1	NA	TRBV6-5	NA	TGTGCCAGCAGTTCCACAGGGGAAGCTTTCTTT	CASSSTGEAFF
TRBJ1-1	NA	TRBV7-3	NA	TGTGCCAGCAGCTTAAGGGGAGCCCCGAGCGGCACTGAAGCTTTCTTT	CASSLRGAPSGTEAFF
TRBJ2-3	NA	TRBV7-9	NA	TGTGCCAGCAGCTGGCGTGAGGCAGATACGCAGTATTTT	CASSWREADTQYF
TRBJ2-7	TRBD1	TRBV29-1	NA	TGCAGCGCTCTACAGACGGGACAGGGGGCTGCCTACGAGCAGTACTTC	CSALQTGQGAAYEQYF
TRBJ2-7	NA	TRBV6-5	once	TGTGCCAGCAGTTACTACGAAGGGCGCAGCGAGCAGTACTTC	CASSYYEGRSEQYF
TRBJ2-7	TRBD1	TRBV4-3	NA	TGCGCCAACATCCAGGGGGCAACCCACGAGCAGTACTTC	CANIQGATHEQYF